This T cell receptor (beta chain) was captured in a study of T cells in Graves' hyperthyroidism and ophthalmopathy. Study results and caveats: Clonotypes that were expanded in thyroid above 0.001 mostly appeared in blood too. Separation of ophthalmopathy from stable hyperthyroidism was achieved by a 13 V-J model.

In regard to this clonotype: Its antigen is not known.

This CDR3 contains 14 residues. The V and J ends lost 3 bases and 1 base respectively, with 11 bases between them. CDR1 is SQVTM and CDR2 is ANQGSEA in the germline V gene. It was RNA transcripts that yielded the amplified TCR beta CDR3 regions. The HTBI primer set drove a first-round RT-PCR of the TCR CDR3. From the multiplex PCR reads, TCRdb called clonotypes with MiXCR, one entry per CDR3 protein. Of under 350,000 distinct CDR3 sequences in the sample, about a sixth were seen once. The receptor was derived from a woman aged 60-70 years with Graves' ophthalmopathy. The chain carries TRBV29-1 and TRBJ2-3; D uncertain. Sequencing was performed on blood. CDR3 region: CSVDQRLGTDTQYF. Written as DNA, the CDR3 is TGCAGCGTTGACCAGAGGTTGGGCACAGATACGCAGTATTTT.